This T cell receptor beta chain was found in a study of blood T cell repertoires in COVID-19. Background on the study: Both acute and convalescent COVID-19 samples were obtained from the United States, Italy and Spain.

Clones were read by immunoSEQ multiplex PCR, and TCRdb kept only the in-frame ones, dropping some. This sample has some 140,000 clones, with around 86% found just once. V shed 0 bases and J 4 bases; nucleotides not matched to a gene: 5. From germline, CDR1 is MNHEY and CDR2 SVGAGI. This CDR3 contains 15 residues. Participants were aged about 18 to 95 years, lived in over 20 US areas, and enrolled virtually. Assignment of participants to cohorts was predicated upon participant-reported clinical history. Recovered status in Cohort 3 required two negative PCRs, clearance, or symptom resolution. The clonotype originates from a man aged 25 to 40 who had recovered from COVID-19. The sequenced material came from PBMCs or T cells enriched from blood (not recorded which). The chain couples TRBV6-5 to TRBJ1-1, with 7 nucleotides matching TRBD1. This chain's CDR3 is CASSYSAGGITEAFF. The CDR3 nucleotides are TGTGCCAGCAGTTACTCGGCAGGGGGGATCACTGAAGCTTTCTTT.